What follows are 24 T cell receptor beta chains derived from one specimen sequenced in a study of response to subunit inactivated influenza vaccine. MiXCR, applied by TCRdb to the RT-PCR reads, yields one record per CDR3 protein. The repertoire holds about 500,000 distinct CDR3 sequences, over 10% seen once, with roughly 13% in the top ten. This specimen was PBMCs from blood, taken 40 to 50 days after vaccination. Receptors originate from a man in his forties or fifties who received an inactivated influenza vaccine.

This clonotype turned up a few times. This chain connects TRBV7-2 to TRBJ2-1; D is undetermined. With 3 bases removed from V and 9 bases from J, the gap between germline ends came to 12 bases. Germline V CDR1 and CDR2: SGHTA, FQGNSA. This CDR3 has 13 amino acids. CDR3 protein: CASSFQIMAEQFF. The CDR3 coding sequence is TGTGCCAGCAGCTTTCAAATTATGGCTGAGCAGTTCTTC.

This clonotype was picked up a small number of times. The CDR3 sequence is CSVQDLYSTAGEQYF. DNA for the CDR3: TGCAGCGTCCAAGACTTATATTCCACCGCCGGCGAGCAGTACTTC. The V call is TRBV29-1, the J call TRBJ2-7; no clear D. The ends were cut back, 6 bases at V and 6 bases at J, with 24 bases in the middle. The CDR3 has 15 residues. Germline CDR1 and CDR2: SQVTM and ANQGSEA.

This clonotype was found a few times. V is TRBV18 and J is TRBJ2-7; possible D gene TRBD1, 5 bases. V shed 3 bases and J shed 5 bases, with 14 bases lying between them. The CDR3 is made up of 14 amino acids. The germline gives CDR1 KGHSH, CDR2 LQKENI. This CDR3 is CASSPVQGSHEQYF. In nucleotides, the CDR3 is TGTGCCAGCTCACCCGTGCAGGGTAGCCACGAGCAGTACTTC.

Only a few counts were recorded for this clonotype. The chain recombines TRBV7-2 with TRBJ1-4; D remains ambiguous. The CDR3 runs 16 residues. Germline-derived CDR1 and CDR2 are SGHTA and FQGNSA. With 1 base removed from V and 7 bases from J, the gap between germline ends came to 16 bases. CDR3 nucleotides: TGTGCCAGCAGCTTAGTTTCATGGGGAGGGAGTGAAAAACTGTTTTTT. It specifies CASSLVSWGGSEKLFF.

The chain couples TRBV4-3 to TRBJ2-1, with D perhaps matching TRBD2 (5 bases). CDR3 length: 16 amino acids. Trimming pared 0 bases from V and 8 bases from J, leaving 17 bases between. Germline V gene lookup returns CDR1 LGHNA and CDR2 YSLEER. The CDR3 is CASSQDYVGSVDEQFF. The CDR3 region has the DNA TGCGCCAGCAGCCAAGACTATGTTGGTAGCGTCGATGAGCAGTTCTTC.

The table lists this clonotype with a few counts. The chain links TRBV6-2 or TRBV6-3 to TRBJ2-7, with D hard to call. CDR1 and CDR2 (germline): MNHEY, SVGEGT. The CDR3 runs to 14 residues. Trimming removed 7 bases at V and 0 bases at J, with 13 bases between. CDR3 residues: CASTQTLSSYEQYF. In DNA, the CDR3 is TGTGCCAGCACTCAGACCCTTAGCTCCTACGAGCAGTACTTC.

This clonotype turned up a few times. The chain uses TRBV7-2 and TRBJ2-7, with 12 nucleotides matching TRBD2. V lost 0 bases, J lost 2 bases, and 8 bases stayed unmatched. The germline gives CDR1 SGHTA, CDR2 FQGNSA. The CDR3 covers 18 residues. CDR3 amino acids: CASSLALAGGPRPYEQYF. The CDR3 DNA sequence: TGTGCCAGCAGCTTAGCGCTAGCGGGAGGGCCGAGGCCCTACGAGCAGTACTTC.

This clonotype has ten or more counts. This chain joins TRBV6-4 and TRBJ1-1, with D possibly being TRBD1 (6 bases). Looked up from germline, CDR1 is MRHNA and CDR2 is SNTAGT. Trimming took off 3 bases at V and 1 base at J, with 6 bases between the two ends. The CDR3 consists of 13 residues. CDR3 in DNA: TGTGCCAGCAGTGAGGGGGCGAACACTGAAGCTTTCTTT. Residues: CASSEGANTEAFF.

The V and J genes are TRBV20-1 and TRBJ1-4; a possible D gene is TRBD1 (5 bases). The germline V gene has CDR1 DFQATT and CDR2 SNEGSKA (reference sequence). CDR3 length: 14 residues. V was trimmed by 6 bases and J by 7 bases, leaving 18 bases between them. The CDR3 DNA reads as TGCAGTGCGACCCCCGGGGCGCGAGGTGAAAAACTGTTTTTT. The encoded protein is CSATPGARGEKLFF.

This clonotype has a handful of counts. This chain links TRBV5-5 with TRBJ2-7, with D uncertain. CDR1 is SGHKS, CDR2 YYEKEE, per germline (reference sequence). V was shortened by 4 bases and J by 9 bases, with 17 bases between the two germline ends. There are 13 residues in the CDR3. The CDR3 protein is CASSRVGESVQYF. CDR3 DNA: TGTGCCAGCAGCCGGGTAGGTGAGTCGGTGCAGTACTTC.

In this sample, this clonotype turned up a few times. The V and J genes are TRBV5-1 and TRBJ2-5; D is undetermined. V gave up 4 bases and J gave up 1 base, with 11 bases separating them. The CDR3 length is 14 residues. CDR1 SGHRS and CDR2 YFSETQ come from the germline V gene. The CDR3 is CASSLDIAQETQYF. DNA of the CDR3: TGCGCCAGCAGCCTCGACATAGCCCAAGAGACCCAGTACTTC. The full variable domain, in which reference TRBV5-1 and TRBJ2-5 provide the parts outside the CDR3, is KAGVTQTPRYLIKTRGQQVTLSCSPISGHRSVSWYQQTPGQGLQFLFEYFSETQRNKGNFPGRFSGRQFSNSRSEMNVSTLELGDSALYLCASSLDIAQETQYFGPGTRLLVL.

This clonotype turned up a few times. The chain employs TRBV10-3 and TRBJ2-1, with unresolved D. There are 13 residues in the CDR3. The germline V gene has CDR1 ENHRY and CDR2 SYGVKD. Trimming cost V 5 bases and J 4 bases, with 9 bases left between them. The CDR3: CAISPLPYNEQFF. The DNA for the CDR3 is TGTGCCATCAGTCCTCTCCCTTACAATGAGCAGTTCTTC.

V gene TRBV7-9 combines with J gene TRBJ1-1, with D unclear. The CDR3 covers 16 residues. The germline V gene has CDR1 SEHNR and CDR2 FQNEAQ (reference sequence). V lost 1 base and J 1 base, leaving 13 bases between the germline ends. DNA of the CDR3: TGTGCCAGCAGCTTAGTAGTGTCCGATGAGAACACTGAAGCTTTCTTT. Translating it yields CASSLVVSDENTEAFF.

This rearrangement joins TRBV20-1 to TRBJ2-3; D may be TRBD2 (5 bases). V was trimmed by 3 bases and J by 5 bases, leaving 12 bases between them. CDR1 and CDR2 from the germline V gene are DFQATT and SNEGSKA (reference sequence). The CDR3 is made up of 13 amino acids. CDR3 loop: CSARVEAVDTQYF. The CDR3 DNA reads TGCAGTGCTAGGGTCGAAGCGGTAGATACGCAGTATTTT.

The rearrangement links TRBV6-5 to TRBJ1-4, with D possibly TRBD1 on 5 matching bases. Germline V lookup: CDR1 MNHEY, CDR2 SVGAGI. The CDR3 runs to 16 residues. The germline V and J ends were trimmed by 2 bases and 7 bases, with 17 bases remaining between them. CDR3 in DNA: TGTGCCAGCAGTTACGACCAGACCTGGGGGGGTGAAAAACTGTTTTTT. Protein product: CASSYDQTWGGEKLFF.

In its sample, this clonotype was seen a few times. The chain employs TRBV5-1 and TRBJ2-7, with 7 bases fitting TRBD1. This CDR3 has 14 amino acids. The V gene end was trimmed by 3 bases and the J gene end by 2 bases; junction bases not matched to a gene: 5. Germline-derived CDR1 and CDR2 are SGHRS and YFSETQ. The DNA for the CDR3 is TGCGCCAGCAGCTCACCGGGACAGACCTACGAGCAGTACTTC. Residues: CASSSPGQTYEQYF.

This rearrangement joins TRBV18 to TRBJ2-1, with 10 bases aligning to TRBD2. The CDR3 totals 16 residues. V was pared by 4 bases and J by 7 bases, with 10 bases of the junction left unmatched. Per germline, CDR1 KGHSH and CDR2 LQKENI. The CDR3 nucleotides read TGTGCCAGCTCACTAACGCAGGGACTAGCGAGGAATGAGCAGTTCTTC. Amino acids: CASSLTQGLARNEQFF.

This clonotype was detected only a few times. This chain links TRBV3-1 with TRBJ2-7, with D perhaps given as TRBD1 or TRBD2 (5 bases each). This CDR3 is built from 13 residues. CDR1 and CDR2 from the germline V gene are LGHDT and YNNKEL (reference sequence). V was clipped by 5 bases and J by 3 bases, with 11 bases between them. CDR3 region: CASSFRDVYEQYF. CDR3 nucleotide sequence: TGTGCCAGCAGCTTCCGGGACGTCTACGAGCAGTACTTC.

This clonotype was detected a few times. V gene TRBV20-1 combines with J gene TRBJ2-1; a weak D match, TRBD2 (6 bases). The CDR3 consists of 16 residues. Germline CDR1 reads DFQATT; CDR2 reads SNEGSKA (reference sequence). V dropped 0 bases and J dropped 8 bases, with 20 bases sitting between them. The CDR3 loop is CSARDMAGGRRDEQFF. CDR3 sequence (DNA): TGCAGTGCTAGAGATATGGCGGGTGGGCGGAGGGATGAGCAGTTCTTC.

With respect to this clonotype: A read error may produce the germline difference seen at one junction end. The chain combines TRBV6-5 with TRBJ1-5; D is uncertain. Looked up from germline, CDR1 is MNHEY and CDR2 is SVGAGI. The CDR3 sequence is 14 residues long. This CDR3 reads CASSYRQSNQPRHF. The CDR3, as DNA: TGTGCCAGCAGTTACCGACAAAGCAATCAGCCCCGGCATTTT.

This clonotype has more than one count but fewer than ten. One end of the junction does not line up with germline, which may come from a read error. This sequence joins TRBV18 and TRBJ2-2, with D possibly being TRBD1 (6 bases). Germline CDR1 reads KGHSH; CDR2 reads LQKENI. This CDR3 is 14 amino acids long. The chain's CDR3 is CASSPQGNTGELFF. In DNA, the CDR3 is TGTGCCAGCTCCCCACAGGGGAACACCGGGGAGCTGTTTTTT. The complete variable domain, with remaining parts taken from reference TRBV18 and TRBJ2-2, reads NAGVMQNPRHLVRRRGQEARLRCSPMKGHSHVYWYRQLPEEGLKFMVYLQKENIIDESGMPKERFSAEFPKEGPSILRIQQVVRGDSAAYFCASSPQGNTGELFFGEGSRLTVL.

The rearrangement links TRBV12-3 or TRBV12-4 to TRBJ2-7; 10 bases align to TRBD2. The CDR3 loop spans 14 amino acids. V was clipped by 5 bases and J by 3 bases; unmatched bases: 4. Here the CDR3 reads CASSAGTSDYEQYF. The CDR3 coding sequence is TGTGCCAGCAGTGCGGGGACTAGCGACTACGAGCAGTACTTC.

The J gene is TRBJ1-5, the V gene TRBV20-1; no firm D call. Trimming pared 0 bases from V and 4 bases from J, leaving 13 bases between. This CDR3 has 15 amino acids. In germline, CDR1 is DFQATT, CDR2 SNEGSKA (reference sequence). This CDR3 is CSARDVGRNNQPQHF. CDR3 coding DNA: TGCAGTGCTAGAGATGTTGGGCGGAATAATCAGCCCCAGCATTTT.

The V call is TRBV7-9, the J call TRBJ1-4, with D hard to call. The CDR3 has 15 amino acids. Germline values: CDR1 SEHNR, CDR2 FQNEAQ (reference sequence). Trimming stripped 5 bases from V and 0 bases from J, with 10 bases between. CDR3 nucleotide sequence: TGTGCCAGCAGCCAGGACCTAGCAACTAATGAAAAACTGTTTTTT. The encoded protein is CASSQDLATNEKLFF.